A selection of T cell receptor beta chains follows, all from one sample in a study of tumor-infiltrating lymphocytes in primary liver carcinoma. Via MiXCR, TCRdb re-called the multiplex PCR reads, giving one row per CDR3 protein. The sample yields roughly 330,000 distinct CDR3 sequences, roughly 61% seen once. The sample taken for sequencing was peripheral blood. Receptors were obtained from a middle-aged man with primary liver carcinoma and hepatitis B virus infection. Each CDR3 is given with its conserved first and last residue. The D gene is left open where the match is weak. Not every row has a clone size; where given, it reads once, few, many or a size class.

clone size: many
J gene: TRBJ2-5
V gene: TRBV6-5
D gene: TRBD2
CDR3 DNA: TGTGCCAGCAGTTACTCGAGTCTAGCGGGACGAGAGACCCAGTACTTC
CDR3 protein: CASSYSSLAGRETQYF

clone size: -
J gene: TRBJ2-1
V gene: TRBV4-1
D gene: TRBD2
CDR3 DNA: TGCGCCAGCAGCTCAAGGGTCCAGCGGGAGGGATACAATGAGCAGTTCTTC
CDR3 protein: CASSSRVQREGYNEQFF

clone size: -
J gene: TRBJ2-1
V gene: TRBV6-6
D gene: TRBD2
CDR3 DNA: TGTGCCAGCAGGGACGGACTAGCGGGGAACTACAATGAGCAGTTCTTC
CDR3 protein: CASRDGLAGNYNEQFF

clone size: few
J gene: TRBJ2-7
V gene: TRBV5-5
D gene: -
CDR3 DNA: TGTGCCAGCAGCAGGGGAGCGTCTAGTGGGGCCGCATACGAGCAGTACTTC
CDR3 protein: CASSRGASSGAAYEQYF

clone size: many
J gene: TRBJ2-7
V gene: TRBV6-6
D gene: TRBD2
CDR3 DNA: TGTGCCAGCAGTTACGGTCCTAGCGGGAGAAACTATCACGAGCAGTACTTC
CDR3 protein: CASSYGPSGRNYHEQYF

clone size: -
J gene: TRBJ2-7
V gene: TRBV29-1
D gene: -
CDR3 DNA: TGCAGCGTTGAAGGCGAAGCGAACGAGCAGTATTTC
CDR3 protein: CSVEGEANEQYF

clone size: -
J gene: TRBJ1-5
V gene: TRBV6-6
D gene: TRBD1
CDR3 DNA: TGTGCCAGCAGACTCGACAGGGTTCAGCCCCAGCATTTT
CDR3 protein: CASRLDRVQPQHF

clone size: many
J gene: TRBJ2-4
V gene: TRBV11-2
D gene: -
CDR3 DNA: TGTGCCAGCAGCACTGGCGGGACGGCAGGAAACATTCAGTACTTC
CDR3 protein: CASSTGGTAGNIQYF

clone size: -
J gene: TRBJ2-1
V gene: TRBV12-3/TRBV12-4
D gene: -
CDR3 DNA: TGTGCCAGCAGTTTAACCCGGGGACCGGAAAATGAGCAGTTCTTC
CDR3 protein: CASSLTRGPENEQFF

clone size: -
J gene: TRBJ2-1
V gene: TRBV11-2
D gene: -
CDR3 DNA: TGTGTCAGCAGCTACAGGAGTGGTGAGCACTTCTTC
CDR3 protein: CVSSYRSGEHFF

clone size: -
J gene: TRBJ2-3
V gene: TRBV11-2
D gene: -
CDR3 DNA: TGTGCCAGCAGGTGCCTCACTAGCACAGATACGCGGTATTTT
CDR3 protein: CASRCLTSTDTRYF

clone size: -
J gene: TRBJ2-2
V gene: TRBV11-2
D gene: -
CDR3 DNA: TGTGCCAACAGCTTGGAAGTATCCGGGGAGCTGTTTTTT
CDR3 protein: CANSLEVSGELFF

clone size: many
J gene: TRBJ1-2
V gene: TRBV4-3
D gene: TRBD1
CDR3 DNA: TGCGCCAGCAGCCAAGGGGACAGGGCAGGCGGCTACACCTTC
CDR3 protein: CASSQGDRAGGYTF

clone size: many
J gene: TRBJ1-2
V gene: TRBV10-2
D gene: -
CDR3 DNA: TGCGCCAGCAGTGTATCGAGCGTTTATGGCTACACCTTC
CDR3 protein: CASSVSSVYGYTF

clone size: -
J gene: TRBJ2-7
V gene: TRBV4-3
D gene: -
CDR3 DNA: TGCACCAGCAGCCAAGACGTTTACTACAAGCAGTACTTC
CDR3 protein: CTSSQDVYYKQYF

clone size: -
J gene: TRBJ2-6
V gene: TRBV6-5
D gene: -
CDR3 DNA: TGTGCCAGCCAGGGCTGGAGGGCCTCACACGACTCTGGGGCCAACGTCCTGACTTTC
CDR3 protein: CASQGWRASHDSGANVLTF

clone size: -
J gene: TRBJ2-7
V gene: TRBV20-1
D gene: TRBD1
CDR3 DNA: TGCAGTGCCCGGGCCGGGACAGGGGCCGTTTGGCAGTACTTC
CDR3 protein: CSARAGTGAVWQYF

clone size: -
J gene: TRBJ2-3
V gene: TRBV11-2
D gene: TRBD2
CDR3 DNA: TGTGTCAGCAGCTTACAGCGGGGAAGGGCAGAAACGCAGTATTTT
CDR3 protein: CVSSLQRGRAETQYF

clone size: -
J gene: TRBJ2-1
V gene: TRBV11-2
D gene: -
CDR3 DNA: TGTGCCAGCAGCCCTGACCCTAGGGGTCACAATGAACGGTTCTTC
CDR3 protein: CASSPDPRGHNERFF

clone size: many
J gene: TRBJ2-1
V gene: TRBV12-3/TRBV12-4
D gene: -
CDR3 DNA: TGTGCCAGCAGTTTATACGGGAGTGGCCCCCATGAGCAGTTCTTC
CDR3 protein: CASSLYGSGPHEQFF

clone size: -
J gene: TRBJ2-7
V gene: TRBV11-2
D gene: -
CDR3 DNA: TGTGCCAGCAGCCAGGGGTCTGGAGCGGTCGAGCAGTACTTC
CDR3 protein: CASSQGSGAVEQYF

clone size: -
J gene: TRBJ2-3
V gene: TRBV5-1
D gene: -
CDR3 DNA: TGCGCCAGCAGCTATATACACCCGCCCACAGATACGCAGTATTTT
CDR3 protein: CASSYIHPPTDTQYF

clone size: -
J gene: TRBJ2-1
V gene: TRBV6-1
D gene: TRBD1
CDR3 DNA: TGTGCCAGCAGTAAAAACCCAGGACAGGGGGATAACAATGAGCAGTTCTTC
CDR3 protein: CASSKNPGQGDNNEQFF

clone size: -
J gene: TRBJ2-7
V gene: TRBV5-4
D gene: TRBD2
CDR3 DNA: TGTGCCAGCAGCTTTAGCGGGAGGGCTAGCCCCTACGAGCAGTACTTC
CDR3 protein: CASSFSGRASPYEQYF

clone size: -
J gene: TRBJ2-7
V gene: TRBV4-1
D gene: TRBD2
CDR3 DNA: TGCGCCAGCAGCCGACTCATAGCGGGAGAATACGAGCAGTACTTC
CDR3 protein: CASSRLIAGEYEQYF